One sample yielded the 16 T cell receptor beta chains listed below, sequenced in a study of T cell responses to AZD1222 COVID-19 vaccine. The protocol was immunoSEQ multiplex PCR, while the TCRdb copy is restricted to in-frame clones and leaves out a portion. The sample lists about 180,000 clones, about 89% occurring once. This specimen was peripheral blood, taken on day 0 of AZD1222 vaccination. The receptors were sampled from an adult in good health.

The chain recombines TRBV18 with TRBJ2-7; tentatively, D is TRBD1 or TRBD2 (7 bases each). Germline assignment: CDR1 KGHSH and CDR2 LQKENI. Trimming took off 6 bases at V and 0 bases at J, with 15 bases between the two ends. The CDR3 is 15 amino acids. This chain's CDR3 is CASSRGGGSSYEQYV. The CDR3 DNA sequence: TGTGCCAGCTCTCGGGGAGGGGGCAGCTCCTACGAGCAGTACGTC.

V is TRBV24-1 and J is TRBJ1-2, with D perhaps TRBD1 (5 bases). The CDR3 loop spans 12 amino acids. The V gene lost 4 bases and the J gene lost 8 bases, with 10 bases spanning the gap. Germline V CDR1 and CDR2: KGHDR, SFDVKD. The CDR3 is CATSEQDGGYTF. The CDR3, as DNA: TGTGCCACCAGTGAACAGGACGGGGGCTACACCTTC.

The chain employs TRBV19 and TRBJ2-7; 12 bases line up with TRBD2. The CDR3 totals 14 residues. V shed 4 bases, J shed 3 bases, and the junction held 1 base outside the gene matches. Germline CDR1 reads LNHDA; CDR2 reads SQIVND (reference sequence). CDR3 nucleotide sequence: TGTGCCAGTAGTAGACTAGCGGGAGACTACGAGCAGTACTTC. The encoded protein is CASSRLAGDYEQYF. The variable domain in full, completed from reference TRBV19 and TRBJ2-7, reads DGGITQSPKYLFRKEGQNVTLSCEQNLNHDAMYWYRQDPGQGLRLIYYSQIVNDFQKGDIAEGYSVSREKKESFPLTVTSAQKNPTAFYLCASSRLAGDYEQYFGPGTRLTVT.

This chain joins TRBV19 and TRBJ2-7; D call uncertain. The CDR3 consists of 14 residues. CDR1 LNHDA and CDR2 SQIVND come from the germline V gene (reference sequence). The V end was cut by 5 bases, the J end by 3 bases, with 14 bases between. CDR3 in amino acids: CASSPVPGLYEQYF. DNA of the CDR3: TGTGCCAGTAGTCCCGTCCCCGGTCTCTACGAGCAGTACTTC.

The chain recombines TRBV6-5 with TRBJ1-1; a weak D match, TRBD1 (5 bases). Trimming cost V 0 bases and J 1 base, with 9 bases left between them. Germline V gene sequence: CDR1 MNHEY, CDR2 SVGAGI. The CDR3 extends over 15 amino acids. This CDR3 reads CASSYSAGWNTEAFF. The CDR3 DNA reads TGTGCCAGCAGTTACTCCGCAGGGTGGAACACTGAAGCTTTCTTT.

This rearrangement joins TRBV2 to TRBJ2-6; D remains ambiguous. The CDR3 spans 15 residues. The V end was cut by 4 bases, the J end by 2 bases, with 9 bases between. The germline V gene encodes CDR1 SNHLY and CDR2 FYNNEI. CDR3 region: CASSGGGTGANVLTF. CDR3 DNA sequence: TGTGCCAGCAGTGGGGGTGGGACTGGGGCCAACGTCCTGACTTTC.

The rearrangement links TRBV2 to TRBJ1-5, with 7 bases aligning to TRBD1. With V trimmed by 5 bases and J by 2 bases, 3 bases remained unmatched. Germline V gives CDR1 SNHLY, CDR2 FYNNEI. This CDR3 region has 14 residues. CDR3 amino acids: CASSRQGGNQPQHF. CDR3 bases: TGTGCCAGCAGTCGGCAGGGGGGCAATCAGCCCCAGCATTTT.

CDR3 region: CASGLGGSGNTIYF. The CDR3 nucleotides are TGTGCCAGCGGCCTAGGGGGGTCGGGAAACACCATATATTTT. This chain joins TRBV6-5 and TRBJ1-3; a possible D gene is TRBD1 (6 bases). CDR1 MNHEY and CDR2 SVGAGI come from the germline V gene. V was cut by 8 bases and J by 4 bases, with 15 bases left in between. There are 14 residues in the CDR3.

Worth noting for this clone: One junction end does not reproduce the germline sequence, and a read error may be involved. This sequence joins TRBV19 and TRBJ2-5; 7 nucleotides align to TRBD2. Germline V gene data show CDR1 as LNHDA and CDR2 as SQIVND (reference sequence). This CDR3 is built from 15 residues. The CDR3: CASSLDSGWGGAQYF. In DNA form, the CDR3 reads TGTGCCAGTAGTTTAGATTCAGGGTGGGGAGGGGCCCAGTACTTC.

This sequence joins TRBV28 and TRBJ2-7; D remains unclear. Between the trimmed V and J ends, which lost 5 bases and 1 base, there was a span of 12 bases. Looked up from germline, CDR1 is MDHEN and CDR2 is SYDVKM. The CDR3 is 14 residues long. The CDR3 bases are TGTGCCAGCAGTCCCCGACTGAAATCCTACGAGCAGTACGTC. Its translation: CASSPRLKSYEQYV.

The chain has TRBV7-9 and TRBJ2-1; perhaps TRBD2 as D (6 bases). This CDR3 has 17 amino acids. Trimming left V 5 bases short and J 4 bases short, with 21 bases between. Per germline, CDR1 SEHNR and CDR2 FQNEAQ (reference sequence). The CDR3 coding sequence is TGTGCCAGCAGCATAACGACTAGTGAAAACTTTTACAATGAGCAGTTCTTC. This codes for CASSITTSENFYNEQFF.

V usage is TRBV10-3 and J usage is TRBJ2-1; 7 bases match TRBD1. The V gene end was trimmed by 2 bases and the J gene end by 10 bases; junction bases not matched to a gene: 5. This CDR3 comprises 13 residues. The germline V gene has CDR1 ENHRY and CDR2 SYGVKD. The CDR3 bases are TGTGCCATCAGTGAGGCAGGGGGTTTAGAGCAGTTCTTC. This sequence encodes CAISEAGGLEQFF.

The chain carries TRBV2 and TRBJ2-3; D might be TRBD1 or TRBD2, each matching 5 bases. The CDR3 contains 14 residues. The V end was cut by 1 base, the J end by 2 bases, with 7 bases between. The germline V gene has CDR1 SNHLY and CDR2 FYNNEI. The CDR3 protein is CASSEGGATDTQYF. The CDR3 bases are TGTGCCAGCAGTGAAGGAGGGGCCACAGATACGCAGTATTTT.

The rearrangement joins TRBV7-2 to TRBJ1-5; 9 bases are a match to TRBD1. CDR1 is SGHTA and CDR2 is FQGNSA in the germline V gene. The ends lost 5 bases at V and 2 bases at J; junction bases unmatched: 7. CDR3 size: 16 residues. CDR3 coding DNA: TGTGCCAGCAGCCTAACAGGGGGCGCAGGCAATCAGCCCCAGCATTTT. This sequence encodes CASSLTGGAGNQPQHF.

The V gene is TRBV24-1, the J gene TRBJ2-7, with 8 positions matching TRBD1. The ends lost 9 bases at V and 5 bases at J; junction bases unmatched: 11. CDR1 and CDR2 (germline): KGHDR, SFDVKD. The CDR3 has 14 residues. The CDR3 coding sequence is TGTGCCACCCCTACTCAGGCAGGGGGCCACGAGCAGTACTTC. Translating gives CATPTQAGGHEQYF.

The rearrangement joins TRBV11-3 to TRBJ2-1, with 10 bases aligning to TRBD2. CDR1 SGHNT and CDR2 YENEEA come from the germline V gene. CDR3 length equals 17 residues. Germline trimming cut 4 bases from V and 0 bases from J; bases unmatched to any gene: 6. CDR3 loop: CASSSSLAGGSYNEQFF. The CDR3 coding sequence is TGTGCCAGCAGCTCTTCATTAGCGGGAGGCTCCTACAATGAGCAGTTCTTC.